The 21 T cell receptor beta chains reported below all come from one sample, sequenced in a study of T cell responses to AZD1222 COVID-19 vaccine. Only in-frame clones appear in the TCRdb table, and some are missing; sequencing was by immunoSEQ multiplex PCR. This table holds 150,000 to 200,000 clones, about 90% found once. The starting material was peripheral blood, obtained 28 days after the second dose of the MenACWY control vaccine. The receptors derive from an adult who received the MenACWY meningococcal vaccine as a control.

The count of this clone is one. The gene calls are TRBV11-3 and TRBJ2-7, with D maybe TRBD2 (5 bases). Germline CDR1 reads SGHNT; CDR2 reads YENEEA. The CDR3 contains 12 residues. V shed 5 bases and J shed 7 bases, with 12 bases lying between them. CDR3 nucleotide sequence: TGTGCCAGCAGCCCTCGGCGGGTGGAGCAGTACTTC. Translation: CASSPRRVEQYF.

Written as DNA, the CDR3 is TGTGCCAGCAGCCCGGGACTAGCGGGAGGGCCGGGGTACGAGCAGTACTTC. The encoded protein is CASSPGLAGGPGYEQYF. The genes are TRBV3-1 (or the pseudogene TRBV3-2) and TRBJ2-7; 16 bases match TRBD2. The CDR3 sequence is 17 residues long. Germline CDR1 and CDR2: LGHDT and YNNKEL (reference sequence). V shed 4 bases, J shed 4 bases, and the junction held 7 bases outside the gene matches.

The chain recombines TRBV28 with TRBJ2-4, with 7 positions matching TRBD1. V trimming: 9 bases; J trimming: 1 base; junction bases outside the gene matches: 6. CDR1 MDHEN and CDR2 SYDVKM come from the germline V gene. This CDR3 comprises 14 residues. Here the CDR3 reads CASGDSWAKNIQYF. The CDR3 DNA reads TGTGCCAGTGGGGACAGTTGGGCCAAAAACATTCAGTACTTC.

This chain links TRBV24-1 with TRBJ2-7; a possible D gene is TRBD2 (6 bases). CDR3 length equals 13 residues. Germline assignment: CDR1 KGHDR and CDR2 SFDVKD. The germline V and J ends were trimmed by 1 base and 7 bases, with 10 bases remaining between them. DNA of the CDR3: TGTGCCACCAGTGATTTCGCGGGGTGGGAGCAGTACTTC. It codes for CATSDFAGWEQYF.

The rearrangement links TRBV9 to TRBJ2-3; a weak D match, TRBD2 (5 bases). V was clipped by 4 bases and J by 0 bases, with 9 bases between them. This CDR3 is built from 14 residues. Germline V lookup: CDR1 SGDLS, CDR2 YYNGEE. This CDR3 is CASSIQRSTDTQYF. CDR3 DNA: TGTGCCAGCAGCATCCAGCGGAGCACAGATACGCAGTATTTT.

V usage is TRBV20-1 and J usage is TRBJ2-1, with 7 bases fitting TRBD2. CDR3 length: 14 residues. The J segment lost 7 bases and the V segment lost 3 bases, leaving 9 bases of the junction unmatched. CDR1 is DFQATT, CDR2 SNEGSKA, per germline (reference sequence). CDR3 sequence (DNA): TGCAGTGCTAGTGGCCTAGCGGTCGTTAATGAGCAGTTCTTC. Protein product: CSASGLAVVNEQFF.

The rearrangement uses TRBV9 and TRBJ1-1; D is ambiguous. CDR1 and CDR2 from the germline V gene are SGDLS and YYNGEE. This CDR3 has 16 residues. V was clipped by 0 bases and J by 5 bases, with 17 bases between them. The CDR3 protein is CASSVGGSGFLTEAFF. CDR3 in DNA: TGTGCCAGCAGCGTAGGCGGATCGGGTTTTCTTACTGAAGCTTTCTTT.

The chain couples TRBV6-5 to TRBJ2-7; D is ambiguous. The CDR3 spans 14 residues. Germline-derived CDR1 and CDR2 are MNHEY and SVGAGI. The germline V and J ends were trimmed by 0 bases and 1 base, with 7 bases remaining between them. CDR3 protein: CASSYSMGSYEQYF. Written as DNA, the CDR3 is TGTGCCAGCAGTTACTCGATGGGATCCTACGAGCAGTACTTC.

The CDR3 loop reads CASSFTGSHQPQHF. The CDR3 nucleotides are TGTGCCAGCAGTTTTACAGGTTCACATCAGCCCCAGCATTTT. V usage is TRBV27 and J usage is TRBJ1-5; D may be TRBD1 (5 bases). V lost 3 bases and J lost 5, with 11 bases in between. The CDR3 consists of 14 residues. Looked up from germline, CDR1 is MNHEY and CDR2 is SMNVEV (reference sequence).

The chain uses TRBV6-2 or TRBV6-3 and TRBJ1-2; possibly TRBD1 for D (6 bases). Trimming pared 2 bases from V and 1 base from J, leaving 14 bases between. The CDR3 is 16 amino acids. Germline V CDR1 and CDR2: MNHEY, SVGEGT. The CDR3: CASSYLTRDNNYGYTF. The CDR3 DNA sequence: TGTGCCAGCAGTTACCTAACACGGGACAATAACTATGGCTACACCTTC.

The J gene is TRBJ1-2, the V gene TRBV5-1; D ambiguous. This CDR3 is 14 amino acids long. V was shortened by 2 bases and J by 0 bases, with 8 bases between the two germline ends. Germline V gene sequence: CDR1 SGHRS, CDR2 YFSETQ. CDR3 amino acids: CASSLESSNYGYTF. CDR3 DNA: TGCGCCAGCAGCTTAGAGAGCTCTAACTATGGCTACACCTTC.

This rearrangement joins TRBV25-1 to TRBJ2-3; 8 positions match TRBD1. Germline CDR1 and CDR2: MGHDK and SYGVNS. The J segment lost 2 bases and the V segment lost 6 bases, leaving 7 bases of the junction unmatched. The CDR3 covers 15 residues. CDR3 nucleotides: TGTGCCAGCAGGACGACAGGGGAACCCACAGATACGCAGTATTTT. Translation gives CASRTTGEPTDTQYF.

Notes on this clone: The same CDR3 also results from other DNA sequences found in this sample. The chain links TRBV19 to TRBJ2-3, with TRBD2 matching 8 bases. Germline trimming cut 7 bases from V and 6 bases from J; bases unmatched to any gene: 9. Germline V gives CDR1 LNHDA, CDR2 SQIVND (reference sequence). This CDR3 is built from 14 residues. The CDR3: CASKWRERGDTQYF. The CDR3 DNA reads TGTGCCAGTAAATGGCGTGAGCGGGGGGATACGCAGTATTTT.

The V call is TRBV4-3, the J call TRBJ2-4, with D tentatively TRBD2 (6 bases). Germline values: CDR1 LGHNA, CDR2 YSLEER. The CDR3 is 13 residues long. Trimming pared 6 bases from V and 7 bases from J, leaving 13 bases between. DNA for the CDR3: TGCGCCAGCAGACACGGGGGTTCGAACATTCAGTACTTC. It is translated as CASRHGGSNIQYF.

The genes are TRBV7-9 and TRBJ2-2, with D maybe TRBD2 (5 bases). This CDR3 is built from 15 residues. V lost 3 bases and J lost 7, with 15 bases in between. Germline values: CDR1 SEHNR, CDR2 FQNEAQ (reference sequence). In DNA, the CDR3 is TGTGCCAGCAGCTTGGGCGGGTCCCTGCACGGGGAGCTGTTTTTT. Amino acid sequence: CASSLGGSLHGELFF.

The chain couples TRBV27 to TRBJ2-7; 13 nucleotides agree with TRBD2. Germline CDR1 MNHEY, CDR2 SMNVEV (reference sequence). Trimming cost V 5 bases and J 4 bases; bases outside gene matches: 5. This CDR3 is 15 amino acids long. CDR3 residues: CASSITSGRAYEQYF. CDR3 DNA sequence: TGTGCCAGCAGTATAACTAGCGGGAGGGCTTACGAGCAGTACTTC.

A remark on this clone: Distinct nucleotide sequences in the sample also encode this CDR3. V gene TRBV28 combines with J gene TRBJ1-1; 7 bases agree with TRBD1. CDR1 and CDR2 (germline): MDHEN, SYDVKM. The CDR3 consists of 14 residues. V gave up 5 bases and J gave up 0 bases; unmatched junction bases: 3. CDR3 protein: CASSPGQLNTEAFF. In DNA, the CDR3 is TGTGCCAGCAGTCCGGGACAGTTGAACACTGAAGCTTTCTTT.

The rearrangement links TRBV7-6 to TRBJ1-4; unclear D gene. The CDR3 has 16 residues. The V and J ends lost 4 bases and 0 bases respectively, with 12 bases between them. CDR1 and CDR2 from the germline V gene are SGHVS and FNYEAQ. CDR3 region: CASSSPDGATNEKLFF. The CDR3 nucleotides are TGTGCCAGCAGCTCCCCGGACGGGGCAACTAATGAAAAACTGTTTTTT.

This chain joins TRBV7-8 and TRBJ2-7, with unresolved D. Looked up from germline, CDR1 is SGHVS and CDR2 is FQNEAQ. V was trimmed by 0 bases and J by 3 bases, leaving 9 bases between them. The CDR3 loop spans 14 amino acids. The CDR3 sequence: CASSLAGRDYEQYF. Here the CDR3 DNA reads TGTGCCAGCAGCTTAGCCGGTAGGGACTACGAGCAGTACTTC.

The chain couples TRBV7-3 to TRBJ2-2; TRBD2 might be the D (5 bases). CDR1 is SGHTA, CDR2 FQGTGA, per germline. Trimming removed 5 bases at V and 6 bases at J, with 7 bases between. CDR3 size: 12 residues. This CDR3 reads CASSRDAGELFF. For the CDR3, the DNA is TGTGCCAGCAGCCGGGATGCCGGGGAGCTGTTTTTT.

The chain carries TRBV15 and TRBJ2-5; D might be TRBD2 (5 bases). The CDR3 is 13 amino acids. Trimming left V 8 bases short and J 2 bases short, with 12 bases between. From germline, CDR1 is LNHNV and CDR2 YYDKDF (reference sequence). The CDR3 is CATSLPGQETQYF. CDR3 coding DNA: TGTGCCACCTCTCTTCCGGGACAAGAGACCCAGTACTTC.